This note documents a single T cell receptor (beta chain) sequence. Its antigen is not identified. Deletions cut 7 bases from V and 9 bases from J, with 16 bases between. The V gene's germline CDR1 is MNHNS and CDR2 SASEGT. The CDR3 sequence is 14 residues long. The record originates from a study of shared clonotypes between healthy human individuals. Study-wide points: A reduction in generation probabilities was seen for non-shared clonotypes relative to those shared by all four donors. A small donor pool kept down the genetic and exposure-history diversity that was represented. The authors expected sequencing depth to affect clonotype sharing among donors.

How the authors handled the data: Filtering was not the same, since immunoSEQ gave junction-only sequences without quality scores. Data came from immunoSEQ multiplex PCR; TCRdb stores just in-frame clones and leaves some out. V and J calls and clone size are those listed in that table; D and trimming were worked out from the DNA. The table shows about 1 million clones, with around 76% occurring only once. Sequenced material: memory CD4+ T cells sorted from blood. Subset meaning: CD45RA-negative fraction. This clonotype originated in a man between 18 and 29 years old in good health. The gene calls are TRBV6-1 and TRBJ1-6, with a possible D match to TRBD1 (5 bases). CDR3 residues: CASTSKEGFSPLHF. For the CDR3, the DNA is TGTGCCAGCACCTCAAAAGAGGGGTTTTCACCCCTCCACTTT.